Listed below are T cell receptor beta chains from one sample, sequenced in a study of regulatory T cells in long-lasting Graves disease. TCRdb reprocessed the multiplex PCR reads with MiXCR, giving one entry per CDR3 protein. Of roughly 400,000 distinct CDR3 sequences detected, less than 25% appear once; the ten largest clones hold less than 25%. The sequencing used peripheral blood mononuclear cells (PBMCs), collected when the disease was refractory, from a patient treated with antithyroid drugs. Source of these receptors: a female donor with Graves disease. Each CDR3 is given with its conserved first and last residue. A D gene is named only where the DNA matches it firmly.

j_gene: TRBJ1-2
d_gene: .
v_gene: TRBV29-1
CDR3aa: CSVEQQGDYGYTF

j_gene: TRBJ2-5
d_gene: .
v_gene: TRBV24-1
CDR3aa: CATSDVGTKETQYF

j_gene: TRBJ1-4
d_gene: TRBD1
v_gene: TRBV30
CDR3aa: CALTGSVDEKLFF

j_gene: TRBJ1-1
d_gene: .
v_gene: TRBV9
CDR3aa: CASSVGTNTEAFF

j_gene: TRBJ1-6
d_gene: .
v_gene: TRBV20-1
CDR3aa: CSAWEGEYNSPLHF

j_gene: TRBJ2-2
d_gene: .
v_gene: TRBV4-3
CDR3aa: CASSHDGWEAGELFF

j_gene: TRBJ1-2
d_gene: .
v_gene: TRBV28
CDR3aa: CASSWVGYYGYTF

j_gene: TRBJ1-5
d_gene: .
v_gene: TRBV19
CDR3aa: CASSIRPTGGSNQPQHF

j_gene: TRBJ2-7
d_gene: .
v_gene: TRBV12-3/TRBV12-4
CDR3aa: CASSLARAVEQYF

j_gene: TRBJ1-2
d_gene: .
v_gene: TRBV27
CDR3aa: CASSSASGPDYYGYTF

j_gene: TRBJ2-7
d_gene: TRBD1
v_gene: TRBV18
CDR3aa: CASSEQGAGYEQYF

j_gene: TRBJ1-1
d_gene: .
v_gene: TRBV29-1
CDR3aa: CSVERARANTEAFF

j_gene: TRBJ2-2
d_gene: TRBD1
v_gene: TRBV6-1
CDR3aa: CASNRGNTGELFF

j_gene: TRBJ1-6
d_gene: .
v_gene: TRBV20-1
CDR3aa: CSATRVYNSPLHF

j_gene: TRBJ1-2
d_gene: .
v_gene: TRBV28
CDR3aa: CASSTDDRLYGYTF

j_gene: TRBJ1-2
d_gene: .
v_gene: TRBV6-1
CDR3aa: CASTNYGYGYTF

j_gene: TRBJ2-7
d_gene: TRBD1
v_gene: TRBV7-2
CDR3aa: CASSLESGGDRVDEQYF

j_gene: TRBJ1-1
d_gene: .
v_gene: TRBV2
CDR3aa: CASKRDQNTEAFF

j_gene: TRBJ2-7
d_gene: .
v_gene: TRBV28
CDR3aa: CASSRRQRYEQYF

j_gene: TRBJ1-3
d_gene: .
v_gene: TRBV11-2
CDR3aa: CASSSPARQQGRSGNTIYF

j_gene: TRBJ1-1
d_gene: TRBD1
v_gene: TRBV5-6
CDR3aa: CASSTHFGTGDHTEAFF

j_gene: TRBJ1-5
d_gene: .
v_gene: TRBV12-3/TRBV12-4
CDR3aa: CASSSGTDWNQPQHF

j_gene: TRBJ1-2
d_gene: TRBD1
v_gene: TRBV12-3/TRBV12-4
CDR3aa: CASSLEVGQPINYGYTF

j_gene: TRBJ1-6
d_gene: .
v_gene: TRBV11-2
CDR3aa: CASSLPGMSNSPLHF

j_gene: TRBJ1-1
d_gene: TRBD1
v_gene: TRBV5-6
CDR3aa: CASSLDRGRVVNTEAFF

j_gene: TRBJ2-5
d_gene: .
v_gene: TRBV15
CDR3aa: CATSRVPGEVETQYF

j_gene: TRBJ2-4
d_gene: .
v_gene: TRBV28
CDR3aa: CASSLGGPGGVKNIQYF

j_gene: TRBJ2-7
d_gene: .
v_gene: TRBV20-1
CDR3aa: CSAGQHSYEQYF

j_gene: TRBJ2-4
d_gene: TRBD2
v_gene: TRBV7-8
CDR3aa: CASTKAGVAKSIQYF

j_gene: TRBJ2-7
d_gene: .
v_gene: TRBV2
CDR3aa: CASSEGLRSSYEQYF

j_gene: TRBJ2-7
d_gene: .
v_gene: TRBV3-1
CDR3aa: CASSQSDEQYF

j_gene: TRBJ2-1
d_gene: TRBD2
v_gene: TRBV20-1
CDR3aa: CSARDLADGQFF

j_gene: TRBJ2-7
d_gene: TRBD2
v_gene: TRBV29-1
CDR3aa: CSANRAGPPDEQYF

j_gene: TRBJ1-1
d_gene: TRBD1
v_gene: TRBV19
CDR3aa: CASTRDRGQTEAFF

j_gene: TRBJ2-5
d_gene: .
v_gene: TRBV20-1
CDR3aa: CSAREFVSNEQETQYF

j_gene: TRBJ1-1
d_gene: .
v_gene: TRBV6-1
CDR3aa: CASRRWEQGYTEAFF

j_gene: TRBJ1-1
d_gene: .
v_gene: TRBV7-3
CDR3aa: CASSLDQLMNTEAFF

j_gene: TRBJ2-7
d_gene: TRBD1
v_gene: TRBV7-2
CDR3aa: CASSLVEQGGEQYF

j_gene: TRBJ2-5
d_gene: .
v_gene: TRBV6-1
CDR3aa: CASSYTGERYF

j_gene: TRBJ1-1
d_gene: .
v_gene: TRBV12-3/TRBV12-4
CDR3aa: CASQSVVNTEAFF

j_gene: TRBJ2-7
d_gene: .
v_gene: TRBV19
CDR3aa: CASSKGQGYEQYF

j_gene: TRBJ2-3
d_gene: .
v_gene: TRBV12-3/TRBV12-4
CDR3aa: CASSSLGGGREVNTQYF

j_gene: TRBJ2-5
d_gene: .
v_gene: TRBV20-1
CDR3aa: CSARAGIAETQYF